This record covers a single T cell receptor beta chain. Its target is unknown. This entry belongs to a study of T cell repertoires in cytomegalovirus infection. Study-level information: Well-studied HLA-B-restricted CMV epitopes were used in the study alongside recently identified HLA-C-restricted ones. An indication of both CMV infection and matching HLA type came from public TCR beta signatures.

TCRdb ran MiXCR on the reads and lists one entry per CDR3 protein. The sample has 700,000 to 900,000 distinct CDR3 sequences; almost 30% are singletons. CDR1 and CDR2 from the germline V gene are MNHEY and SMNVEV (reference sequence). The CDR3 spans 15 residues. V lost 5 bases and J lost 3, with 17 bases in between. The sequence came from a human donor in good health (CMV status not recorded). Some clones in this sample may be carry-over from other donors' samples. The genes are TRBV27 and TRBJ2-7, with D possibly TRBD1 on 6 matching bases. The specimen comprised cultured CD8+ T cells from PBMCs, sampled from culture after CMV antigen stimulation. CDR3 amino acids: CASSPRQDEYYEQYF. The CDR3 DNA reads TGTGCCAGCAGTCCTCGACAGGACGAGTACTACGAGCAGTACTTC.